This T cell receptor beta chain originates from a study of patients and donors after allogeneic stem cell transplantation. TCRdb processed the RT-PCR reads anew with MiXCR; each CDR3 protein has one entry. The table includes 11,000 or so distinct CDR3 sequences, approximately 25% detected once. Trimming left V 0 bases short and J 3 bases short, with 10 bases between. The CDR3 consists of 14 residues. Germline V lookup: CDR1 SGHRS, CDR2 YFSETQ. The sample taken for sequencing was blood, either unsorted or a sorted T cell fraction (not recorded which). The chain has TRBV5-1 and TRBJ2-7; tentatively, D is TRBD1 (5 bases). This TCR derives from a human donor who was either an allogeneic HSCT recipient or a stem cell or donor lymphocyte infusion donor (not recorded which). It is not recorded whose cells these are; they may come from a transplant donor. The CDR3 DNA sequence: TGCGCCAGCAGCTTGGTGTCCAGGGTCTACGAGCAGTACTTC. Translation: CASSLVSRVYEQYF.